These 11 T cell receptor beta chains were sequenced from one sample in a study of shared clonotypes between healthy human individuals. Repertoires were generated with immunoSEQ multiplex PCR, while TCRdb's copy carries only in-frame clones and drops some. Of more than 2 million clones in the sample, approximately 96% were seen once. Specimen: naive CD4+ T cells sorted from blood. The sample's subset: CD45RA+ positively selected. All receptors derive from a man between 18 and 35 years old in good health.

The genes are TRBV7-2 and TRBJ2-7; 7 nucleotides line up with TRBD1. The ends lost 1 base at V and 2 bases at J; junction bases unmatched: 2. The CDR3 is 14 amino acids. Per the germline V gene, CDR1 is SGHTA and CDR2 is FQGNSA. Here the CDR3 reads CASSLVGQAYEQYF. The DNA of the CDR3 is TGTGCCAGCAGCTTAGTAGGACAGGCCTACGAGCAGTACTTC.

The rearrangement uses TRBV19 and TRBJ1-6; 9 bases fit TRBD1. This CDR3 is 14 amino acids long. Losses at the gene ends were 7 bases for V and 10 bases for J; bases not matched to a gene: 8. Germline lookup yields CDR1 LNHDA and CDR2 SQIVND (reference sequence). The CDR3 is CASNFDRGSSPLHF. In nucleotides, the CDR3 is TGTGCCAGTAACTTTGACAGGGGGAGCTCACCCCTCCACTTT.

The rearrangement joins TRBV5-1 to TRBJ1-2, with no clear D. The germline V gene has CDR1 SGHRS and CDR2 YFSETQ. The V end was cut by 3 bases, the J end by 8 bases, with 14 bases between. There are 13 residues in the CDR3. The CDR3, as DNA: TGCGCCAGCAGCTCCCCTGGCGGGGAGGGCTACACCTTC. Protein sequence: CASSSPGGEGYTF.

This clone was seen only once. This rearrangement joins TRBV19 to TRBJ1-1; D possibly corresponds to TRBD1 (5 bases). The length of the CDR3 is 13 residues. V lost 8 bases to trimming and J lost 5 bases, with 15 bases between them. Per the germline V gene, CDR1 is LNHDA and CDR2 is SQIVND (reference sequence). CDR3 sequence reads: CASETRVGTEAFF. The CDR3 coding sequence is TGTGCCAGTGAGACCAGGGTCGGGACTGAAGCTTTCTTT.

The CDR3: CATSREAGGAGGYTF. In DNA, the CDR3 is TGTGCCACCAGCAGAGAGGCAGGGGGCGCGGGTGGCTACACCTTC. The chain couples TRBV15 to TRBJ1-2; 8 nucleotides agree with TRBD1. J gave up 7 bases and V 0 bases, and 7 bases lay outside the gene matches. This CDR3 has 15 amino acids. Germline assignment: CDR1 LNHNV and CDR2 YYDKDF (reference sequence).

This clone was observed once. V gene TRBV4-3 combines with J gene TRBJ2-7; 8 bases agree with TRBD1. Germline V gene data show CDR1 as LGHNA and CDR2 as YSLEER. V lost 0 bases to trimming and J lost 5 bases; unmatched junction nucleotides: 9. CDR3 length: 16 residues. The CDR3 protein is CASSQDGAGGWDEQYF. The CDR3 nucleotides read TGCGCCAGCAGCCAAGATGGGGCAGGGGGCTGGGACGAGCAGTACTTC.

V and J are TRBV30 and TRBJ2-1, with 7 bases aligning to TRBD1. CDR1 GTSNPN and CDR2 SVGIG come from the germline V gene (reference sequence). The CDR3 loop spans 14 amino acids. The trim removed 2 bases at V and 4 bases at J, leaving 5 bases unmatched. CDR3 in amino acids: CAWSPGGSYNEQFF. The CDR3 DNA reads TGTGCCTGGAGTCCAGGGGGATCTTACAATGAGCAGTTCTTC. The complete variable domain, with remaining parts taken from reference TRBV30 and TRBJ2-1, reads SQTIHQWPATLVQPVGSPLSLECTVEGTSNPNLYWYRQAAGRGLQLLFYSVGIGQISSEVPQNLSASRPQDRQFILSSKKLLLSDSGFYLCAWSPGGSYNEQFFGPGTRLTVL.

The gene calls are TRBV7-9 and TRBJ2-3; 8 bases map to TRBD1. The V gene's germline CDR1 is SEHNR and CDR2 FQNEAQ (reference sequence). The CDR3 is 14 residues long. V lost 1 base to trimming and J lost 3 bases; unmatched junction nucleotides: 0. CDR3 residues: CASSLGDRTDTQYF. In DNA, the CDR3 is TGTGCCAGCAGCTTAGGGGACAGGACAGATACGCAGTATTTT.

This clone was detected once. V gene TRBV5-4 combines with J gene TRBJ2-4; unclear D gene. Trimming took 0 bases from V and 8 from J, leaving 6 bases between them. The CDR3 runs 12 residues. Per germline, CDR1 SGHNT and CDR2 YYREEE (reference sequence). The CDR3 loop is CASSLDEYIQYF. Here the CDR3 DNA reads TGTGCCAGCAGCTTGGACGAGTACATTCAGTACTTC.

As to this clone: Other DNA sequences of this sample code for an identical CDR3. The chain joins TRBV7-2 to TRBJ1-6; the match to TRBD1 covers 7 bases. Germline-derived CDR1 and CDR2 are SGHTA and FQGNSA. This CDR3 contains 15 residues. The V and J ends lost 5 bases and 3 bases, in that order; junction bases with no gene match: 4. The DNA for the CDR3 is TGTGCCAGCAGCCCCTGGACAGGCTATAATTCACCCCTCCACTTT. Translation: CASSPWTGYNSPLHF.

The J gene is TRBJ2-7, the V gene TRBV29-1, with a possible D match to TRBD1 (5 bases). The CDR3 runs to 12 residues. Germline loops: CDR1 SQVTM, CDR2 ANQGSEA. The germline V and J ends were trimmed by 5 bases and 1 base, with 9 bases remaining between them. The CDR3 coding sequence is TGCAGCGTTTCCCAGGGTTCCTACGAGCAGTACTTC. Its translation is CSVSQGSYEQYF.